A selection of T cell receptor beta chains follows, all from one sample in a study of PD-L1 blockade in urothelial cancer. Clones were read by immunoSEQ multiplex PCR, and TCRdb kept only the in-frame ones, dropping some. Seen here are tens of thousands of clones, 75% to 95% observed once, and the top ten hold 6% to 9.5%. The sample consisted of PBMCs, taken around atezolizumab (anti-PD-L1) treatment. Receptors were obtained from a man between 65 and 85 years old with urothelial cancer. Each CDR3 is given with its conserved first and last residue. The D gene is left open where the match is weak. Clone size, where shown, is once, few, many, or a class for clones that have expanded.

d_call: -; j_call: TRBJ1-4; v_call: TRBV6-5; clone_size: -; cdr3_aa: CASSYSQGGGEKLFF; cdr3_nt: TGTGCCAGCAGTTACTCGCAGGGAGGTGGTGAAAAACTGTTTTTT
d_call: -; j_call: TRBJ2-3; v_call: TRBV13; clone_size: -; cdr3_aa: CASERNRDTQYF; cdr3_nt: TGTGCCAGCGAACGGAACAGGGATACGCAGTATTTT
d_call: -; j_call: TRBJ2-2; v_call: TRBV6-5; clone_size: -; cdr3_aa: CASSSPGQNTGELFF; cdr3_nt: TGTGCCAGCAGTAGCCCGGGACAGAACACCGGGGAGCTGTTTTTT
d_call: TRBD1; j_call: TRBJ2-1; v_call: TRBV13; clone_size: -; cdr3_aa: CASSPGTGGHNEQFF; cdr3_nt: TGTGCCAGCAGCCCCGGGACAGGGGGACACAATGAGCAGTTCTTC
d_call: TRBD1; j_call: TRBJ2-3; v_call: TRBV11-1; clone_size: -; cdr3_aa: CASSVGWDRVTDTQYF; cdr3_nt: TGTGCCAGCAGCGTCGGCTGGGACAGGGTCACAGATACGCAGTATTTT
d_call: -; j_call: TRBJ2-3; v_call: TRBV9; clone_size: once; cdr3_aa: CASSGRPAGARDTQYF; cdr3_nt: TGTGCCAGCAGCGGCCGGCCCGCGGGTGCCAGGGATACGCAGTATTTT
d_call: -; j_call: TRBJ1-5; v_call: TRBV19; clone_size: -; cdr3_aa: CASRGTVTLNQPQHF; cdr3_nt: TGTGCCAGTAGGGGGACTGTAACCCTGAATCAGCCCCAGCATTTT
d_call: -; j_call: TRBJ2-2; v_call: TRBV5-1; clone_size: -; cdr3_aa: CASSFGTGTGELFF; cdr3_nt: TGCGCCAGCAGCTTTGGGACTGGAACCGGGGAGCTGTTTTTT
d_call: TRBD1; j_call: TRBJ2-2; v_call: TRBV5-4; clone_size: -; cdr3_aa: CASSLGVGGTGGTGELFF; cdr3_nt: TGTGCCAGCAGCTTGGGGGTTGGAGGGACAGGGGGCACCGGGGAGCTGTTTTTT
d_call: -; j_call: TRBJ2-1; v_call: TRBV5-1; clone_size: -; cdr3_aa: CASSSRDGGSYNEQFF; cdr3_nt: TGCGCCAGCAGTTCGCGCGACGGCGGCTCCTACAATGAGCAGTTCTTC
d_call: -; j_call: TRBJ1-1; v_call: TRBV28; clone_size: few; cdr3_aa: CASRSGGSTEAFF; cdr3_nt: TGTGCCAGCAGATCCGGAGGAAGCACTGAAGCTTTCTTT
d_call: TRBD1; j_call: TRBJ2-7; v_call: TRBV16; clone_size: -; cdr3_aa: CASSQRTGSEVDF; cdr3_nt: TGTGCCAGCAGCCAGAGGACAGGGTCGGAAGTGGACTTC
d_call: -; j_call: TRBJ2-7; v_call: TRBV6-5; clone_size: -; cdr3_aa: CASKKDRKAYEQYF; cdr3_nt: TGTGCCAGCAAGAAAGACAGAAAGGCCTACGAGCAGTACTTC
d_call: TRBD1; j_call: TRBJ1-5; v_call: TRBV28; clone_size: once; cdr3_aa: CASSSSDRFYSNQPQHF; cdr3_nt: TGTGCCAGCAGTTCCTCGGACAGGTTCTATAGCAATCAGCCCCAGCATTTT
d_call: -; j_call: TRBJ2-7; v_call: TRBV10-3; clone_size: -; cdr3_aa: CASRGGSYEQYF; cdr3_nt: TGTGCTTCACGGGGTGGGTCCTACGAGCAGTACTTC
d_call: -; j_call: TRBJ1-2; v_call: TRBV6-4; clone_size: few; cdr3_aa: CASRSWTAGGGYTF; cdr3_nt: TGTGCCAGCAGATCTTGGACAGCCGGTGGGGGCTACACCTTC
d_call: TRBD1; j_call: TRBJ2-2; v_call: TRBV19; clone_size: -; cdr3_aa: CASSILTGAGELFF; cdr3_nt: TGTGCCAGTAGTATCCTGACAGGGGCCGGGGAGCTGTTTTTT
d_call: TRBD2; j_call: TRBJ2-5; v_call: TRBV10-3; clone_size: -; cdr3_aa: CAISEFRLAGGTIQETQYF; cdr3_nt: TGTGCCATCAGTGAGTTCAGACTAGCGGGAGGGACGATTCAAGAGACCCAGTACTTC
d_call: -; j_call: TRBJ2-7; v_call: TRBV5-4; clone_size: -; cdr3_aa: CASSLESRGPYEQYF; cdr3_nt: TGTGCCAGCAGCTTGGAAAGTAGAGGGCCCTACGAGCAGTACTTC
d_call: -; j_call: TRBJ2-5; v_call: TRBV4-1; clone_size: -; cdr3_aa: CASSQGLAGGETQYF; cdr3_nt: TGCGCCAGCAGCCAAGGGCTAGCCGGGGGAGAGACCCAGTACTTC
d_call: -; j_call: TRBJ2-3; v_call: TRBV25-1; clone_size: once; cdr3_aa: CASSHSVTDTQYF; cdr3_nt: TGTGCCAGCAGTCACTCGGTAACAGATACGCAGTATTTT
d_call: -; j_call: TRBJ1-3; v_call: TRBV7-8; clone_size: -; cdr3_aa: CASSITGGNTIYF; cdr3_nt: TGTGCCAGCAGCATTACAGGGGGAAACACCATATATTTT
d_call: TRBD2; j_call: TRBJ2-2; v_call: TRBV10-3; clone_size: -; cdr3_aa: CATALAGYTGELFF; cdr3_nt: TGTGCCACGGCTCTAGCGGGATACACCGGGGAGCTGTTTTTT
d_call: TRBD2; j_call: TRBJ2-7; v_call: TRBV5-1; clone_size: -; cdr3_aa: CASSLGGTSGSRNEQYF; cdr3_nt: TGCGCCAGCAGCTTGGGGGGGACTAGCGGGAGTCGGAACGAGCAGTACTTC
d_call: -; j_call: TRBJ2-3; v_call: TRBV5-1; clone_size: once; cdr3_aa: CASSPNSGITDTQYF; cdr3_nt: TGCGCCAGCAGCCCGAATTCCGGGATCACAGATACGCAGTATTTT
d_call: -; j_call: TRBJ1-5; v_call: TRBV28; clone_size: -; cdr3_aa: CASSLQGPFNQPQHF; cdr3_nt: TGTGCCAGCAGTTTACAGGGCCCTTTCAATCAGCCCCAGCATTTT
d_call: -; j_call: TRBJ1-2; v_call: TRBV11-2; clone_size: few; cdr3_aa: CASSLWEGWNYGYTF; cdr3_nt: TGTGCCAGCAGCTTATGGGAGGGGTGGAACTATGGCTACACCTTC
d_call: -; j_call: TRBJ2-5; v_call: TRBV14; clone_size: -; cdr3_aa: CASSPRLGETQYF; cdr3_nt: TGTGCCAGCAGCCCAAGACTCGGCGAGACCCAGTACTTC
d_call: TRBD2; j_call: TRBJ2-1; v_call: TRBV2; clone_size: -; cdr3_aa: CASRPRELGNEQFF; cdr3_nt: TGTGCCAGCAGGCCGCGGGAGCTTGGCAATGAGCAGTTCTTC
d_call: TRBD2; j_call: TRBJ2-3; v_call: TRBV5-1; clone_size: -; cdr3_aa: CASSLGEGSTDTQYF; cdr3_nt: TGCGCCAGCAGCTTGGGGGAGGGGAGCACAGATACGCAGTATTTT
d_call: TRBD2; j_call: TRBJ2-7; v_call: TRBV27; clone_size: -; cdr3_aa: CASSFSGGDYEQYF; cdr3_nt: TGTGCCAGCAGTTTTAGCGGGGGGGACTACGAGCAGTACTTC
d_call: TRBD1; j_call: TRBJ1-2; v_call: TRBV6-6; clone_size: -; cdr3_aa: CASRLGQNNYGYTF; cdr3_nt: TGTGCCAGCAGACTGGGACAGAATAACTATGGCTACACCTTC
d_call: TRBD1; j_call: TRBJ1-5; v_call: TRBV2; clone_size: -; cdr3_aa: CASRRTGDNQPQHF; cdr3_nt: TGTGCCAGCAGGCGGACAGGGGACAATCAGCCCCAGCATTTT
d_call: -; j_call: TRBJ2-1; v_call: TRBV9; clone_size: -; cdr3_aa: CASSVSQTSSYNEQFF; cdr3_nt: TGTGCCAGCAGCGTATCGCAGACTAGCTCCTACAATGAGCAGTTCTTC